These T cell receptor beta chains were read from a single sample in a study of blood T cells in healthy people across ages. TCRdb re-called the 5' RACE reads with MiXCR, one entry per CDR3 protein. The table lists 1.5 million to 2 million distinct CDR3 sequences, around 48% of them singletons, with more than 2% in the top ten. The sample comprised blood. These receptors were obtained from a woman aged 40 to 50 in good health. Both conserved end residues are trimmed from each CDR3. Fields, in order: D gene, V gene, CDR3 protein. The D gene is left open where the match is weak.

d_gene: .
v_gene: TRBV9
CDR3aa: ASNPGRINIQY

d_gene: TRBD1
v_gene: TRBV19
CDR3aa: ASSIPGQGLNTEAF

d_gene: .
v_gene: TRBV4-2
CDR3aa: ASSLIGGGLSTDTQY

d_gene: .
v_gene: TRBV28
CDR3aa: ASGLGHTRGAKETQY

d_gene: TRBD1
v_gene: TRBV2
CDR3aa: ASSVGTVNEKLF

d_gene: TRBD1
v_gene: TRBV20-1
CDR3aa: SAKRGLGEQF

d_gene: .
v_gene: TRBV21-1
CDR3aa: ASTERGIQY

d_gene: TRBD1
v_gene: TRBV2
CDR3aa: ASSWDRESYQPQH

d_gene: TRBD2
v_gene: TRBV2
CDR3aa: ASGGGGGTYNEQF

d_gene: TRBD1
v_gene: TRBV2
CDR3aa: ASSEWDRISNEQY

d_gene: TRBD2
v_gene: TRBV20-1
CDR3aa: SATVGLAGGPVQF

d_gene: .
v_gene: TRBV7-2
CDR3aa: ASSVGGRGETQY

d_gene: .
v_gene: TRBV20-1
CDR3aa: SAVVESYKQY

d_gene: .
v_gene: TRBV27
CDR3aa: ASSPPDSRRQY

d_gene: .
v_gene: TRBV4-2
CDR3aa: ASSQDKSETITDTQY

d_gene: .
v_gene: TRBV6-6
CDR3aa: ASSYGTGTPLAEQF